Listed below are T cell receptor beta chains from one sample, sequenced in a study of blood T cell repertoires in COVID-19. This table comes from immunoSEQ multiplex PCR, and its TCRdb copy is limited to in-frame clones, with some not included. The repertoire holds over 65,000 clones, around 80% seen once, with 9% to 9.5% in the top ten. The source material was peripheral blood. The receptors derive from a human donor in a cohort sampled during active COVID-19. The CDR3 runs from the conserved cysteine through the conserved F or W. Fields, in order: V gene, J gene, D gene, clone size, CDR3 protein, CDR3 DNA. The D gene is left open where the match is weak. The size of a clone is reported for some rows only, either as once, few or many, or as a class for expanded clones.

TRBV28	TRBJ2-5	TRBD2	few	CASSPPLAGQETQYF	TGTGCCAGCAGCCCTCCTCTAGCGGGCCAAGAGACCCAGTACTTC
TRBV9	TRBJ2-7	TRBD2	NA	CASSHAAGGRDEQYF	TGTGCCAGCAGCCATGCCGCGGGAGGAAGGGACGAGCAGTACTTC
TRBV20-1	TRBJ2-3	NA	NA	CSARGLDTQYF	TGCAGTGCTAGAGGTCTAGATACGCAGTATTTT
TRBV11-2	TRBJ2-7	TRBD1	NA	CASSLGDRYEQYF	TGTGCCAGCAGCTTAGGGGACAGATACGAGCAGTACTTC
TRBV5-1	TRBJ2-6	TRBD2	NA	CASSGLAGSISGANVLTF	TGCGCCAGCTCCGGACTAGCGGGGAGTATCTCTGGGGCCAACGTCCTGACTTTC
TRBV10-3	TRBJ1-5	TRBD1	once	CAIMRDRGQPQHF	TGTGCCATCATGAGGGACAGGGGGCAGCCCCAGCATTTT
TRBV21-1	TRBJ2-5	NA	NA	CASSIPDRERRYQETQYF	TGTGCCAGCAGCATCCCGGACAGGGAACGTAGGTACCAAGAGACCCAGTACTTC
TRBV7-9	TRBJ2-3	TRBD2	once	CASSPVSGMGTDTQYF	TGTGCCAGCAGCCCAGTTAGCGGGATGGGGACCGATACGCAGTATTTT
TRBV14	TRBJ2-5	TRBD1	once	CASSQRRTGEGETQYF	TGTGCCAGCAGCCAGCGAAGGACAGGGGAAGGGGAGACCCAGTACTTC
TRBV27	TRBJ2-7	TRBD2	once	CASSASGKGTYEQYF	TGTGCCAGCAGCGCGAGCGGGAAAGGGACCTACGAGCAGTACTTC
TRBV28	TRBJ2-7	TRBD1	NA	CASRRQGDSYEQYF	TGTGCCAGCCGGAGACAGGGGGACTCCTACGAGCAGTACTTC
TRBV4-1	TRBJ2-5	TRBD2	once	CASSQVVAGEYETQYF	TGCGCCAGCAGCCAAGTTGTAGCGGGAGAATATGAGACCCAGTACTTC
TRBV6-5	TRBJ2-1	NA	NA	CASSYSTLGPEQFF	TGTGCCAGCAGTTACTCAACCCTAGGCCCTGAGCAGTTCTTC
TRBV6-5	TRBJ1-5	NA	NA	CASSPMGGQPQHF	TGTGCCAGCAGCCCAATGGGAGGGCAGCCCCAGCATTTT
TRBV3-1/TRBV3-2	TRBJ1-1	TRBD1	NA	CASSPSTGRNTEAFF	TGTGCCAGCAGCCCCTCGACAGGGAGGAACACTGAAGCTTTCTTT
TRBV7-2	TRBJ2-1	NA	few	CASSLIASEQFF	TGTGCCAGCAGCTTAATAGCGTCGGAGCAGTTCTTC
TRBV11-2	TRBJ2-4	TRBD2	NA	CASSLGLAEIAKNIQYF	TGTGCCAGCAGCCTTGGTCTAGCGGAAATAGCCAAAAACATTCAGTACTTC
TRBV7-9	TRBJ1-5	NA	NA	CASSLGEGISNQPQHF	TGTGCCAGCAGCTTAGGGGAGGGGATTAGCAATCAGCCCCAGCATTTT
TRBV28	TRBJ2-7	TRBD2	NA	CASSFRPVWLADAYEQYF	TGTGCCAGCAGTTTCCGCCCCGTCTGGCTAGCGGACGCCTACGAGCAGTACTTC
TRBV7-2	TRBJ1-2	NA	NA	CASSARTSGVNYGYTF	TGTGCCAGCAGCGCCAGGACATCGGGGGTTAACTATGGCTACACCTTC
TRBV7-2	TRBJ1-6	NA	NA	CASSSPLTGGGSPLHF	TGTGCCAGCAGCTCCCCCCTAACTGGTGGCGGTTCACCCCTCCACTTT
TRBV9	TRBJ2-1	TRBD1	few	CASTRTGGNNEQFF	TGTGCCAGCACGAGGACAGGGGGTAACAATGAGCAGTTCTTC
TRBV10-1	TRBJ2-3	TRBD2	NA	CASSELAGTDTQYF	TGCGCCAGCAGTGAACTAGCGGGGACAGATACGCAGTATTTT
TRBV4-1	TRBJ2-5	TRBD2	NA	CASSRHDAGGPAETQYF	TGCGCCAGCAGCCGCCACGATGCGGGAGGGCCGGCGGAGACCCAGTACTTC
TRBV6-1	TRBJ2-7	NA	NA	CASSEGVSYEQYF	TGTGCCAGCAGTGAAGGAGTCTCCTACGAGCAGTACTTC
TRBV4-1	TRBJ2-3	NA	NA	CASSHLNEADTQYF	TGCGCCAGCAGCCACCTAAACGAGGCAGATACGCAGTATTTT